The 5 T cell receptor beta chains reported below all come from one sample, sequenced in a study of blood T cell repertoires in COVID-19. Assay: immunoSEQ multiplex PCR; the TCRdb copy retains only in-frame clones and omits some. The table lists approximately 500,000 clones, approximately 92% of them singletons. Sequenced input: peripheral blood. These receptors all stem from a man younger than 35 with COVID-19, enrolled during active disease.

This sequence joins TRBV5-8 and TRBJ2-5; 7 nucleotides line up with TRBD1. V was pared by 3 bases and J by 4 bases, with 9 bases of the junction left unmatched. Germline CDR1 and CDR2: SGHTS and YDEGEE. The CDR3 length is 15 residues. CDR3 coding DNA: TGTGCCAGCAGCTGGAGAATGACAGGGCGAGAGACCCAGTACTTC. This translates into CASSWRMTGRETQYF. The complete variable domain, with remaining parts taken from reference TRBV5-8 and TRBJ2-5, reads EAGVTQSPTHLIKTRGQQATLRCSPISGHTSVYWYQQALGLGLQFLLWYDEGEERNRGNFPPRFSGRQFPNYSSELNVNALELEDSALYLCASSWRMTGRETQYFGPGTRLLVL.

The chain combines TRBV28 with TRBJ2-1; 10 bases fit TRBD2. Per the germline V gene, CDR1 is MDHEN and CDR2 is SYDVKM. The CDR3 is made up of 16 amino acids. Unmatched junction bases numbered 14, after V lost 6 bases and J lost 9 bases. The CDR3 sequence: CASSPSLAGVSGEQFF. The CDR3 bases are TGTGCCAGCAGCCCGTCTCTAGCGGGAGTTAGTGGTGAGCAGTTCTTC.

The chain employs TRBV4-2 and TRBJ2-7; 10 nucleotides match TRBD2. This CDR3 contains 14 residues. CDR1 and CDR2 (germline): LGHNA, YNFKEQ. J gave up 1 base and V 7 bases, and 4 bases lay outside the gene matches. CDR3 protein: CASTNSGGSYEQYF. The CDR3 bases are TGTGCCAGCACCAATAGCGGGGGGTCCTACGAGCAGTACTTC.

This rearrangement joins TRBV3-1 (or the pseudogene TRBV3-2) to TRBJ1-6; TRBD1 is a possible D gene (6 bases). With 4 bases removed from V and 7 bases from J, the gap between germline ends came to 11 bases. The CDR3 contains 14 residues. CDR1 is LGHDT, CDR2 YNNKEL, per germline (reference sequence). CDR3 protein: CASSRIDRNSPLHF. Written as DNA, the CDR3 is TGTGCCAGCAGCCGTATTGACAGGAATTCACCCCTCCACTTT.

V usage is TRBV10-3 and J usage is TRBJ1-6; TRBD1 aligns across 7 bases. The CDR3 is 15 residues long. The J segment lost 7 bases and the V segment lost 7 bases, leaving 10 bases of the junction unmatched. In germline, CDR1 is ENHRY, CDR2 SYGVKD. Written as DNA, the CDR3 is TGTGCCATCAAAGGGGGCCCTACTGGAAATTCACCCCTCCACTTT. Amino acid sequence: CAIKGGPTGNSPLHF.